Included here is one TCR beta chain sequence, with context. Sequencing was performed with immunoSEQ multiplex PCR; in TCRdb, only in-frame clones are kept and a portion is missing. This sample has tens of thousands of clones, with 80% to 90% found just once. The data were taken from a study of blood T cell repertoires in COVID-19. About the study: Donors in the United States, Italy and Spain gave samples during acute or convalescent COVID-19.

Per the germline V gene, CDR1 is LNHDA and CDR2 is SQIVND (reference sequence). The CDR3 extends over 14 amino acids. V was cut by 3 bases and J by 5 bases, with 10 bases left in between. Material for sequencing was peripheral blood. This receptor was taken from a woman in her sixties or seventies with acute or convalescent COVID-19. The chain combines TRBV19 with TRBJ2-2, with D maybe TRBD2 (5 bases). The CDR3 coding sequence is TGTGCCAGTAGTATCCCACGGGGTACCGGGGAGCTGTTTTTT. It translates to CASSIPRGTGELFF.